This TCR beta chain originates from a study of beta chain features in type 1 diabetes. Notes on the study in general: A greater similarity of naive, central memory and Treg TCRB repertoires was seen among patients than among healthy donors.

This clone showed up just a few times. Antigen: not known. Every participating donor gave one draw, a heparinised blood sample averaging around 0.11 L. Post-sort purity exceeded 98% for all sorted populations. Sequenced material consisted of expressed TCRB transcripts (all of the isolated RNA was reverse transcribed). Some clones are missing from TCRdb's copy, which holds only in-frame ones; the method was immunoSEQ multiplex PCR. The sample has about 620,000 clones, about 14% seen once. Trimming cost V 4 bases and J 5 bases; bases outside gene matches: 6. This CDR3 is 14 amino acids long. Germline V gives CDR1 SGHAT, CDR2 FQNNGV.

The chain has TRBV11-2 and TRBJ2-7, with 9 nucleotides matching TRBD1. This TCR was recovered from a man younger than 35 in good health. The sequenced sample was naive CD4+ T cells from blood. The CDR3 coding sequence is TGTGCCAGCAGCTCAGGGACAGGGAGTCACGAGCAGTACTTC. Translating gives CASSSGTGSHEQYF. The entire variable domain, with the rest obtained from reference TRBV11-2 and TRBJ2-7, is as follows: EAGVAQSPRYKIIEKRQSVAFWCNPISGHATLYWYQQILGQGPKLLIQFQNNGVVDDSQLPKDRFSAERLKGVDSTLKIQPAKLEDSAVYLCASSSGTGSHEQYFGPGTRLTVT.